This TCR beta chain was recorded in a study of control samples from healthy donors and cancer patients. CDR3 length: 16 amino acids. Germline trimming cut 1 base from V and 2 bases from J; bases unmatched to any gene: 9. Germline V CDR1 and CDR2: SGHDT, YYEEEE. Clones were read by immunoSEQ multiplex PCR, and TCRdb kept only the in-frame ones, dropping some. This sample has approximately 150,000 clones, with 92% found just once. Material for sequencing was blood. This clonotype was obtained from a young woman in good health. The gene calls are TRBV5-6 and TRBJ2-7, with TRBD1 matching over 7 bases. DNA for the CDR3: TGTGCCAGCAGCTTGTTCGTTGTGACAGGGCCCTACGAGCAGTACTTC. Residues: CASSLFVVTGPYEQYF.